The 18 T cell receptor beta chains below all came from one sample that was sequenced in a study of blood T cell repertoires in COVID-19. Measured with immunoSEQ multiplex PCR; TCRdb has only the in-frame clones, and not every one. The sample has about 41,000 clones; around nine tenths are singletons. Sequenced: peripheral blood. The receptors originated from a human donor in a cohort sampled during active COVID-19.

This chain uses TRBV11-2 with TRBJ2-1; the D gene is possibly TRBD1 (5 bases). V was pared by 5 bases and J by 8 bases, with 19 bases between. The germline V gene has CDR1 SGHAT and CDR2 FQNNGV. CDR3 length equals 15 residues. The CDR3 spells CASSDPLQGGHEQFF. As DNA, the CDR3 is TGTGCCAGCAGCGACCCCCTCCAGGGTGGGCATGAGCAGTTCTTC.

The chain has TRBV4-1 and TRBJ1-2; tentative D call: TRBD1 (6 bases). In germline, CDR1 is MGHRA, CDR2 YSYEKL. Deletions cut 0 bases from V and 4 bases from J, with 12 bases between. The CDR3 is 15 amino acids. The CDR3 sequence is CASSQEYTGPYGYTF. DNA of the CDR3: TGCGCCAGCAGCCAAGAATATACAGGGCCCTATGGCTACACCTTC.

This sequence joins TRBV19 and TRBJ2-7; 10 bases match TRBD1. The V gene end was trimmed by 5 bases and the J gene end by 1 base; junction bases not matched to a gene: 5. CDR1 is LNHDA and CDR2 is SQIVND in the germline V gene (reference sequence). The length of the CDR3 is 15 residues. The CDR3: CASSSRTGGSYEQYF. DNA of the CDR3: TGTGCCAGTAGTTCCCGGACAGGGGGTTCCTACGAGCAGTACTTC.

The chain uses TRBV3-1 (or the pseudogene TRBV3-2) and TRBJ1-1; no definite D call. The CDR3 contains 16 residues. In germline, CDR1 is LGHDT, CDR2 YNNKEL (reference sequence). V lost 1 base, J lost 3 bases, and 15 bases lay in between. CDR3 DNA: TGTGCCAGCAGCCAAGGCGGGAGGGTTCGGTACACTGAAGCTTTCTTT. Protein product: CASSQGGRVRYTEAFF.

The chain joins TRBV10-3 to TRBJ1-1, with D perhaps TRBD1 (5 bases). CDR3 size: 13 residues. V was clipped by 10 bases and J by 2 bases, with 14 bases between them. Looked up from germline, CDR1 is ENHRY and CDR2 is SYGVKD. CDR3 DNA: TGTGCCACCTATAGCACAGGAAACACTGAAGCTTTCTTT. This codes for CATYSTGNTEAFF.

The V call is TRBV3-1 (or the pseudogene TRBV3-2), the J call TRBJ2-5; D perhaps matches TRBD2 (6 bases). Deletions cut 3 bases from V and 2 bases from J, with 10 bases between. The CDR3 covers 14 residues. Germline CDR1 LGHDT, CDR2 YNNKEL (reference sequence). CDR3 in amino acids: CASSHSGTQETQYF. For the CDR3, the DNA is TGTGCCAGCAGCCACTCAGGGACTCAAGAGACCCAGTACTTC.

The CDR3: CASSSHFGRTYNEQFF. The CDR3 DNA reads as TGTGCCAGCAGTTCGCACTTCGGGAGAACCTACAATGAGCAGTTCTTC. The rearrangement uses TRBV27 and TRBJ2-1, with D perhaps matching TRBD2 (6 bases). The CDR3 covers 16 residues. The germline V gene encodes CDR1 MNHEY and CDR2 SMNVEV (reference sequence). V was trimmed by 4 bases and J by 2 bases, leaving 15 bases between them.

This clone appeared once. This rearrangement joins TRBV28 to TRBJ1-2; D is uncertain. The CDR3 is 13 residues long. V gave up 2 bases and J gave up 2 bases, with 6 bases separating them. The V gene's germline CDR1 is MDHEN and CDR2 SYDVKM. CDR3 in DNA: TGTGCCAGCAGTTTACGGGGAAACTATGGCTACACCTTC. Amino acid sequence: CASSLRGNYGYTF.

The chain joins TRBV5-8 to TRBJ2-1; D unclear. Trimming removed 2 bases at V and 2 bases at J, with 5 bases between. The length of the CDR3 is 13 residues. The germline CDR1 and CDR2 sequences are SGHTS and YDEGEE. CDR3 DNA sequence: TGTGCCAGCAGCTTTAATACCTACAATGAGCAGTTCTTC. Protein product: CASSFNTYNEQFF.

The chain is built from TRBV5-4 and TRBJ2-1; D may be TRBD2 (6 bases). CDR3 length: 16 residues. V was shortened by 1 base and J by 0 bases, with 11 bases between the two germline ends. Germline V lookup: CDR1 SGHNT, CDR2 YYREEE (reference sequence). The CDR3 DNA follows: TGTGCCAGCAGCTTGAGACTAGGGGACTCCTACAATGAGCAGTTCTTC. Translation gives CASSLRLGDSYNEQFF.

This sequence joins TRBV7-6 and TRBJ1-2; D call uncertain. The ends were cut back, 4 bases at V and 6 bases at J, with 12 bases in the middle. The CDR3 runs 13 residues. Germline CDR1 and CDR2: SGHVS and FNYEAQ. The CDR3 here is CASSSSGRNGYTF. CDR3 bases: TGTGCCAGCAGCTCCAGCGGGAGGAATGGCTACACCTTC.

The chain has TRBV3-1 (or the pseudogene TRBV3-2) and TRBJ2-1; 10 bases are shared with TRBD2. V was pared by 5 bases and J by 8 bases, with 12 bases of the junction left unmatched. The germline gives CDR1 LGHDT, CDR2 YNNKEL (reference sequence). This CDR3 is 16 amino acids long. CDR3 sequence (DNA): TGTGCCAGCAGCGACCGGACTAGCGGTAGTTTCTATGAGCAGTTCTTC. Translated, it gives CASSDRTSGSFYEQFF.

The rearrangement links TRBV10-3 to TRBJ2-1; weak D call: TRBD2 (5 bases). Trimming stripped 0 bases from V and 6 bases from J, with 12 bases between. There are 15 residues in the CDR3. Per germline, CDR1 ENHRY and CDR2 SYGVKD. The DNA of the CDR3 is TGTGCCATCAGTGAGTCGGAGGCTAGTAGCAATGAGCAGTTCTTC. Its protein product is CAISESEASSNEQFF.

The J gene is TRBJ1-1, the V gene TRBV13; 10 bases are shared with TRBD1. This CDR3 is 15 amino acids long. CDR1 is PRHDT, CDR2 FYEKMQ, per germline (reference sequence). V lost 4 bases and J lost 10; bases outside the gene matches: 12. CDR3 sequence reads: CASSSGMDRGNRAFF. DNA of the CDR3: TGTGCCAGCAGCTCCGGGATGGACAGGGGGAATCGAGCTTTCTTT.

V is TRBV10-3 and J is TRBJ2-3; TRBD1 is a possible D gene (6 bases). Germline CDR1 reads ENHRY; CDR2 reads SYGVKD. The CDR3 is made up of 14 amino acids. The germline V and J ends were trimmed by 6 bases and 0 bases, with 10 bases remaining between them. The CDR3 DNA reads as TGTGCCATCAGGATGACAGGTAGCACAGATACGCAGTATTTT. It yields the protein CAIRMTGSTDTQYF.

The rearrangement links TRBV15 to TRBJ2-1; D uncertain. V lost 0 bases, J lost 9 bases, and 12 bases lay in between. The CDR3 has 14 amino acids. Germline assignment: CDR1 LNHNV and CDR2 YYDKDF (reference sequence). This chain's CDR3 is CATSRDLEVGEQFF. CDR3 in DNA: TGTGCCACCAGCAGAGATCTCGAGGTGGGTGAGCAGTTCTTC.

The chain couples TRBV7-3 to TRBJ2-3, with 11 bases fitting TRBD2. This CDR3 is 17 amino acids long. The V and J ends lost 5 bases and 4 bases, in that order; junction bases with no gene match: 11. Per the germline V gene, CDR1 is SGHTA and CDR2 is FQGTGA. CDR3 loop: CASSLSGRAFPADTQYF. CDR3 DNA sequence: TGTGCCAGCAGCCTTAGCGGGAGGGCCTTTCCCGCAGATACGCAGTATTTT.

The chain couples TRBV5-4 to TRBJ2-5; 7 nucleotides match TRBD2. This CDR3 region has 16 residues. The V gene end was trimmed by 3 bases and the J gene end by 2 bases; junction bases not matched to a gene: 10. Germline V gene sequence: CDR1 SGHNT, CDR2 YYREEE (reference sequence). CDR3 region: CASSSGGSGPQETQYF. The CDR3 nucleotides read TGTGCCAGCAGCTCGGGGGGTAGCGGCCCGCAAGAGACCCAGTACTTC.